These 2 T cell receptor beta chains were all obtained from the same sample, sequenced in a study of T-cell reconstitution after alpha-beta-depleted transplantation in children. Molecular barcoding with unique molecular identifiers was used for the TCRbeta library. Via MiXCR, TCRdb re-called the PCR reads, giving one row per CDR3 protein. The sample consists of approximately 300,000 distinct CDR3 sequences, around 10% of them appearing once. The sample in question was PBMCs, obtained before TCRalphabeta/CD19-depleted stem cell transplant. The receptor source for this set is a boy under two years old with acute myeloid leukemia, due to receive a stem cell transplant.

This clonotype was seen ten or more times. This chain connects TRBV11-2 to TRBJ2-2, with 12 positions matching TRBD2. This CDR3 spans 19 amino acids. Trimming took 2 bases from V and 4 from J; bases not matched to a gene: 11. Germline lookup yields CDR1 SGHAT and CDR2 FQNNGV. CDR3 loop: CASSLTYRLAGERTGELFF. The DNA of the CDR3 is TGTGCCAGCAGCTTAACCTATCGACTAGCGGGAGAACGCACCGGGGAGCTGTTTTTT.

This clonotype occurred many times. This chain links TRBV7-2 with TRBJ2-7, with TRBD1 matching over 7 bases. Trimming took 2 bases from V and 4 from J; bases not matched to a gene: 14. From germline, CDR1 is SGHTA and CDR2 FQGNSA. This CDR3 region has 17 residues. CDR3 loop: CASSLRDGTVGNYEQYF. The CDR3 nucleotides read TGTGCCAGCAGCTTAAGAGATGGGACAGTGGGCAATTACGAGCAGTACTTC.